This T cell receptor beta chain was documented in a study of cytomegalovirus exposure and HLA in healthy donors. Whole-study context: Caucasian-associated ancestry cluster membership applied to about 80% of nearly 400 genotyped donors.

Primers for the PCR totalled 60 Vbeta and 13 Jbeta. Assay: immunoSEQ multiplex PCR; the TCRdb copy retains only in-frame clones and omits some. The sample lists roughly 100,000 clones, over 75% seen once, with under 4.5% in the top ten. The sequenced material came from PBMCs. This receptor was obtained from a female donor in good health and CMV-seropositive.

The CDR3 is CASSVEGGTALVSYTF. CDR3 DNA: TGTGCCAGCAGTGTCGAAGGCGGGACCGCCCTTGTGAGCTACACCTTC. The rearrangement links TRBV6-4 to TRBJ1-2; D is perhaps TRBD1 (5 bases). V shed 4 bases and J shed 9 bases, with 24 bases lying between them. The germline V gene has CDR1 MRHNA and CDR2 SNTAGT. This CDR3 spans 16 amino acids.